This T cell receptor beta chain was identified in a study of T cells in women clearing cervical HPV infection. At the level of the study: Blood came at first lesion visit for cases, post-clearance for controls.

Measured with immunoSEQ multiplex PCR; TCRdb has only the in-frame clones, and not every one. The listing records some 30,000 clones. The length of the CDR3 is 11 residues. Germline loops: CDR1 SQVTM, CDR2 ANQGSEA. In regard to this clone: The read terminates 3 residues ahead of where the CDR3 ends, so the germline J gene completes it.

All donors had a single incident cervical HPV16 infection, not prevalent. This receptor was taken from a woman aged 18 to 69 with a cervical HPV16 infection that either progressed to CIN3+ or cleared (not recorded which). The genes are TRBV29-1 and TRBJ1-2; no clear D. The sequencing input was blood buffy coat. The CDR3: CSVWTAGGYTF. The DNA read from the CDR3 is TGCAGCGTTTGGACCGCGGGAGGC.